The 16 T cell receptor beta chains listed next were all sequenced from one sample in a study of blood T cell repertoires in COVID-19 (TCRdb year 2020). The library relied on the immunoSEQ multiplex PCR assay. The immuneACCESS repertoire file appears here via TCRdb, limited to in-frame rearrangements. These files lack a portion of the clones; in checked studies, under half of the deficit traces to unresolved V genes, and the cause of the others is not known. This sample holds 62,000 or so clones; approximately 78% were observed only once. The top ten hold 14% of the sample. Sequenced sample: peripheral blood. The origin of the receptors is a man between 60 and 75 years old with COVID-19, enrolled during active disease.

This chain links TRBV5-1 with TRBJ1-1; no definite D call. The CDR3 extends over 12 amino acids. V was cut by 4 bases and J by 3 bases, with 7 bases left in between. From germline, CDR1 is SGHRS and CDR2 YFSETQ. CDR3 amino acids: CASSRGDTEAFF. The CDR3 DNA sequence: TGCGCCAGCAGCCGCGGGGACACTGAAGCTTTCTTT.

The J gene is TRBJ2-7, the V gene TRBV9; 8 bases are a match to TRBD2. Germline lookup yields CDR1 SGDLS and CDR2 YYNGEE. Losses at the gene ends were 0 bases for V and 7 bases for J; bases not matched to a gene: 3. This CDR3 spans 13 amino acids. The CDR3, as DNA: TGTGCCAGCAGCGTAGCACTAGCGGAAGAGCAGTACTTC. Encoded protein: CASSVALAEEQYF.

J is TRBJ1-4 and V is TRBV5-1, with D possibly matching TRBD1 (5 bases). Germline V gene data show CDR1 as SGHRS and CDR2 as YFSETQ. With 4 bases removed from V and 6 bases from J, the gap between germline ends came to 13 bases. This CDR3 comprises 14 residues. The CDR3 nucleotides are TGCGCCAGCAGCCCAGGACGGGGGGATGAAAAACTGTTTTTT. It is translated as CASSPGRGDEKLFF. The variable domain in full, with the rest retrieved from reference TRBV5-1 and TRBJ1-4, is KAGVTQTPRYLIKTRGQQVTLSCSPISGHRSVSWYQQTPGQGLQFLFEYFSETQRNKGNFPGRFSGRQFSNSRSEMNVSTLELGDSALYLCASSPGRGDEKLFFGSGTQLSVL.

This clone was seen a handful of times. The chain uses TRBV6-6 and TRBJ1-1, with 7 bases aligning to TRBD1. The CDR3 runs to 12 residues. V shed 2 bases, J shed 8 bases, and the junction held 2 bases outside the gene matches. CDR1 MNHNY and CDR2 SVGAGI come from the germline V gene (reference sequence). CDR3 nucleotides: TGTGCCAGCAGTTACCTGGGACAGGAAGCTTTCTTT. It codes for CASSYLGQEAFF.

This chain links TRBV10-3 with TRBJ1-1, with 8 bases fitting TRBD1. CDR3 length: 17 amino acids. CDR1 is ENHRY, CDR2 SYGVKD, per germline. The trim removed 3 bases at V and 6 bases at J, leaving 15 bases unmatched. The CDR3 loop reads CAISDWGRGRKSAEAFF. The CDR3 DNA follows: TGTGCCATCAGTGATTGGGGCAGGGGGCGCAAATCGGCTGAAGCTTTCTTT.

The J gene is TRBJ2-7, the V gene TRBV4-1, with D hard to call. Germline V lookup: CDR1 MGHRA, CDR2 YSYEKL. The CDR3 runs 16 residues. Trimming cost V 4 bases and J 3 bases, with 19 bases left between them. The DNA of the CDR3 is TGCGCCAGCAGCCCCCTAGGTCGCAGACCCCTCTACGAGCAGTACTTC. As protein: CASSPLGRRPLYEQYF.

This clone was seen a few times. The chain is built from TRBV11-3 and TRBJ1-3; 8 positions match TRBD1. CDR1 is SGHNT and CDR2 is YENEEA in the germline V gene. J was trimmed by 2 bases and V by 5 bases; bases with no gene match: 14. This CDR3 comprises 18 residues. CDR3 sequence (DNA): TGTGCCAGCAGCCCGCACCCCGGGACAGGATATACTGGAAACACCATATATTTT. This codes for CASSPHPGTGYTGNTIYF. Complete variable domain (other parts from reference TRBV11-3 and TRBJ1-3): EAGVVQSPRYKIIEKKQPVAFWCNPISGHNTLYWYLQNLGQGPELLIRYENEEAVDDSQLPKDRFSAERLKGVDSTLKIQPAELGDSAVYLCASSPHPGTGYTGNTIYFGEGSWLTVV.

The V and J genes are TRBV5-4 and TRBJ1-6; 7 nucleotides line up with TRBD1. CDR1 and CDR2 (germline): SGHNT, YYREEE (reference sequence). This CDR3 has 18 amino acids. The V and J ends lost 0 bases and 0 bases, in that order; junction bases with no gene match: 6. CDR3 DNA: TGTGCCAGCAGCTTGGGACAGGGAAGAAGCTCCTATAATTCACCCCTCCACTTT. Translated: CASSLGQGRSSYNSPLHF.

The V gene is TRBV30, the J gene TRBJ2-1, with TRBD2 as a possible D gene (5 bases). Trimming removed 7 bases from V and 8 bases from J, with 21 bases in between. Per germline, CDR1 GTSNPN and CDR2 SVGIG (reference sequence). This CDR3 contains 14 residues. CDR3 residues: CAYYREQSQDEQFF. In DNA form, the CDR3 reads TGTGCCTATTACCGGGAACAAAGCCAGGATGAGCAGTTCTTC.

The chain uses TRBV7-2 and TRBJ2-7; 7 nucleotides match TRBD2. V lost 3 bases to trimming and J lost 2 bases; unmatched junction nucleotides: 4. The CDR3 is 14 residues long. From germline, CDR1 is SGHTA and CDR2 FQGNSA. The CDR3 region has the DNA TGTGCCAGCAGCTTCACTAGCGTAGCCTACGAGCAGTACTTC. Encoded protein: CASSFTSVAYEQYF.

The chain combines TRBV9 with TRBJ1-1; no firm D call. The V gene lost 7 bases and the J gene lost 3 bases, with 16 bases spanning the gap. The CDR3 has 14 amino acids. Germline CDR1 reads SGDLS; CDR2 reads YYNGEE. This chain's CDR3 is CASGGREGYTEAFF. The CDR3 nucleotides are TGTGCCAGCGGAGGTCGGGAGGGTTACACTGAAGCTTTCTTT.

CDR3 sequence (DNA): TGTGCCTGGAGTCGGAAAGGGCTAGCGGGAGGTGAGCAGTTCTTC. Translation: CAWSRKGLAGGEQFF. This sequence joins TRBV30 and TRBJ2-1, with 11 bases that match TRBD2. The CDR3 consists of 15 residues. Germline V gene lookup returns CDR1 GTSNPN and CDR2 SVGIG (reference sequence). V was pared by 2 bases and J by 9 bases, with 9 bases of the junction left unmatched.

This clone was seen a handful of times. The gene calls are TRBV4-2 and TRBJ2-7, with TRBD2 matching 9 bases. The CDR3 is 19 residues long. Germline CDR1 and CDR2: LGHNA and YNFKEQ. V gave up 0 bases and J gave up 2 bases; unmatched junction bases: 14. CDR3 in DNA: TGTGCCAGCAGCCAAGATGTTGGCTTTATGGGCGGGAGGGCCTACGAGCAGTACTTC. Its protein product is CASSQDVGFMGGRAYEQYF.

V is TRBV7-2 and J is TRBJ2-1; 8 bases line up with TRBD2. This CDR3 region has 15 residues. The germline V gene encodes CDR1 SGHTA and CDR2 FQGNSA. J gave up 4 bases and V 5 bases, and 7 bases lay outside the gene matches. CDR3 nucleotide sequence: TGTGCCAGCAGCCCGGGACGCGGGGGGTACAATGAGCAGTTCTTC. Protein product: CASSPGRGGYNEQFF.

J is TRBJ2-2 and V is TRBV28; tentatively, D is TRBD1 (6 bases). The CDR3 has 15 residues. Germline lookup yields CDR1 MDHEN and CDR2 SYDVKM. Trimming took 2 bases from V and 5 from J, leaving 12 bases between them. The CDR3 reads CASSLGPRGTGELFF. The CDR3 coding sequence is TGTGCCAGCAGTTTAGGTCCCAGGGGTACCGGGGAGCTGTTTTTT.

The V gene is TRBV7-9, the J gene TRBJ1-3, with 8 positions matching TRBD1. CDR3 length: 14 amino acids. Germline assignment: CDR1 SEHNR and CDR2 FQNEAQ (reference sequence). J lost 8 bases, V lost 2 bases, and 5 bases had no gene match. In DNA, the CDR3 is TGTGCCAGCAGCTTATCCACAGGGGGAGACACCATATATTTT. Protein product: CASSLSTGGDTIYF.